These 7 T cell receptor beta chains share one sample of origin, sequenced in a study of T cells in Graves' hyperthyroidism and ophthalmopathy. Amplified TCR beta CDR3 regions came from RNA transcripts. The TCR CDR3 first-round RT-PCR relied on the HTBI primer set. TCRdb ran MiXCR on the multiplex PCR reads and lists one entry per CDR3 protein. The sample holds around 300,000 distinct CDR3 sequences, about an eighth seen once. The sequenced sample was blood. The receptors here all came from a woman under 40 with Graves' hyperthyroidism that later progressed to Graves' ophthalmopathy.

This clonotype was picked up many times. V usage is TRBV12-3 or TRBV12-4 and J usage is TRBJ2-1; D is undetermined. The V gene lost 8 bases and the J gene lost 5 bases, with 7 bases spanning the gap. This CDR3 has 11 amino acids. In DNA, the CDR3 is TGTGCCAGCCGGACGAACAATGAGCAGTTCTTC. Translation: CASRTNNEQFF.

This clonotype appeared many times. This chain joins TRBV27 and TRBJ2-7; 12 nucleotides match TRBD1. The CDR3 has 15 amino acids. Germline V CDR1 and CDR2: MNHEY, SMNVEV (reference sequence). V gave up 3 bases and J gave up 5 bases; unmatched junction bases: 5. The CDR3 DNA sequence: TGTGCCAGCAGTTTCCAGGGACAGGGGGCTAACGAGCAGTACTTC. Protein sequence: CASSFQGQGANEQYF.

This clonotype occurred many times. The chain joins TRBV24-1 to TRBJ2-3; 7 nucleotides match TRBD1. The CDR3 loop spans 15 amino acids. The germline CDR1 and CDR2 sequences are KGHDR and SFDVKD. The V segment lost 4 bases and the J segment 4 bases; nucleotides outside the gene matches: 7. The CDR3 loop reads CATSEGTAPSDTQYF. CDR3 DNA: TGTGCCACCAGTGAAGGGACAGCTCCCTCAGATACGCAGTATTTT.

This clonotype was seen ten or more times. The rearrangement joins TRBV2 to TRBJ2-7, with 13 bases lining up with TRBD2. Trimming cost V 9 bases and J 0 bases; bases outside gene matches: 5. The V gene's germline CDR1 is SNHLY and CDR2 FYNNEI. This CDR3 comprises 15 residues. The CDR3 nucleotides read TGTGCCAGTCCGGGACTAGCGGGAAGCTCCTACGAGCAGTACTTC. Its protein product is CASPGLAGSSYEQYF.

This clonotype came up a few times. The chain combines TRBV4-3 with TRBJ2-2; TRBD2 matches at 11 bases. V was pared by 4 bases and J by 3 bases, with 4 bases of the junction left unmatched. The germline V gene has CDR1 LGHNA and CDR2 YSLEER. This CDR3 is 16 amino acids long. CDR3: CASSRGTSGYTGELFF. In DNA form, the CDR3 reads TGCGCCAGCAGCCGGGGGACTAGCGGATACACCGGGGAGCTGTTTTTT.

As regards this clonotype: Given a much more abundant clone one base away, this may be a read error. Given the absence of the conserved phenylalanine or tryptophan at the CDR3 end, a read error is likely. The chain joins TRBV7-9 to TRBJ2-2; D uncertain. The V and J ends lost 0 bases and 4 bases respectively, with 18 bases between them. Germline lookup yields CDR1 SEHNR and CDR2 FQNEAQ (reference sequence). The CDR3 is made up of 18 amino acids. CDR3 in amino acids: CASSLADLSTRPTGELFL. DNA for the CDR3: TGTGCCAGCAGCTTAGCCGACCTTTCAACGCGGCCCACCGGGGAGCTGTTTCTT.

This clonotype was seen repeatedly, ten times or more. The chain has TRBV3-1 and TRBJ2-2; possible D gene TRBD2, 5 bases. This CDR3 has 17 residues. Germline values: CDR1 LGHDT, CDR2 YNNKEL (reference sequence). V lost 2 bases, J lost 2 bases, and 15 bases lay in between. For the CDR3, the DNA is TGTGCCAGCAGCCAAAAGATAGCGACCGTCAACACCGGGGAGCTGTTTTTT. Translating it yields CASSQKIATVNTGELFF.